The clone carrying this T cell receptor beta chain turned up a few times. Antigen specificity is unknown. This record comes from a study of beta chain features in type 1 diabetes. About the research overall: Comparable age, gender and cell yields were observed in patients relative to healthy donors. Whole-study findings and limits: When Type 1 diabetes patients were examined, their TCRB CDR3s proved moderately but significantly shorter in all four CD4+ subsets. Type 1 diabetes patients showed fewer insertions and more deletions at VDJ junctions.

TCRB transcripts that were expressed got sequenced, as all of the isolated RNA had been reverse transcribed. Measured with immunoSEQ multiplex PCR; TCRdb has only the in-frame clones, and not every one. The top ten hold roughly 0.65% of the sample, which has tens of thousands of clones, about 50% seen once. After removal of 1 base from V and 8 bases from J, the junction contained 6 bases not matched to a gene. The CDR3 has 15 residues. The germline V gene has CDR1 SEHNR and CDR2 FQNEAQ (reference sequence). Sequencing input: central memory CD4+ T cells from blood. V and J are TRBV7-9 and TRBJ2-1; 9 bases fit TRBD2. The source is a man aged 25-45 years with type 1 diabetes. Here the CDR3 reads CASSLVAGGPDEQFF. CDR3 nucleotide sequence: TGTGCCAGCAGCTTAGTTGCGGGAGGGCCAGATGAGCAGTTCTTC.